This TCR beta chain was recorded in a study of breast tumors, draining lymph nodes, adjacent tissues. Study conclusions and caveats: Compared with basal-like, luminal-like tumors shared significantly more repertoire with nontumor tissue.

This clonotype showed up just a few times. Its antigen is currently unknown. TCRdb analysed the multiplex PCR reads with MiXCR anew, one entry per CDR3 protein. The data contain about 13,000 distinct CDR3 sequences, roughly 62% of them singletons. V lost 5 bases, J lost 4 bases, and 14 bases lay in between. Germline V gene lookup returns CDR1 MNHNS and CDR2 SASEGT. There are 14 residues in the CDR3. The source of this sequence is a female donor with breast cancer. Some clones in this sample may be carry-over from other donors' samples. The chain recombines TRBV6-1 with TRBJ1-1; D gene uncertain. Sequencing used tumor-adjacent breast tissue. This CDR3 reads CASSLGSLSTEAFF. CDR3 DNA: TGTGCCAGCAGTCTAGGGTCCTTGAGCACTGAAGCTTTCTTT.